This TCR beta chain is from a study of OX40 agonist ivuxolimab in advanced cancers. Notes on the study in general: Certain nonresponders additionally had low normalized T-cell clonal expansion. Clonal expansion by week 6 occurred in CD4+ and CD8+ blood T cells (at 0.1 to 3.0 mg/kg). In the expanded peripheral T cells, antigen specificity was never determined.

Profiled with immunoSEQ multiplex PCR; TCRdb holds only in-frame clones, not every one. Among about 28,000 clones listed, roughly nine tenths were seen once. Sampling times: baseline, cycle 4 day 1, cycle 7 day 1. The germline CDR1 and CDR2 sequences are LGHNT and FRNRAP. The CDR3 is made up of 14 amino acids. The trim removed 5 bases at V and 3 bases at J, leaving 4 bases unmatched. Regarding this clone: Its antigen is unidentified.

Sample: CD4+ or CD8+ T cells sorted from blood, taken in a trial of the OX40 agonist ivuxolimab. The rearrangement uses TRBV12-5 and TRBJ2-3; 8 bases agree with TRBD2. The source is an adult with an advanced solid tumor such as melanoma, head and neck, liver or kidney cancer. CDR3 in amino acids: CASGPTGGTDTQYF. DNA of the CDR3: TGTGCTAGTGGTCCCACGGGGGGGACAGATACGCAGTATTTT.